These 21 T cell receptor beta chains originate from one sample sequenced in a study of blood T cell repertoires in COVID-19. Clones were sequenced by immunoSEQ multiplex PCR, and TCRdb holds only the in-frame ones, with some missing. Of about 300,000 clones detected, about nine tenths appear once; the ten largest clones hold 1.5% to 2%. Source material: peripheral blood. The receptors stem from a woman aged 25 to 39 with COVID-19, enrolled during active disease.

This chain links TRBV6-5 with TRBJ2-7; 8 bases line up with TRBD1. This CDR3 spans 13 amino acids. Trimming cost V 6 bases and J 5 bases; bases outside gene matches: 6. Per germline, CDR1 MNHEY and CDR2 SVGAGI. The CDR3 region is CASRLDRDHEQYV. As DNA, the CDR3 is TGTGCCAGCAGACTGGACAGGGACCACGAGCAGTACGTC.

This clone was seen just once. The V and J genes are TRBV10-1 and TRBJ2-7; D possibly corresponds to TRBD1 (6 bases). This CDR3 has 16 amino acids. V gave up 9 bases and J gave up 3 bases, with 24 bases separating them. Looked up from germline, CDR1 is WNHNN and CDR2 is SYGVQD (reference sequence). DNA of the CDR3: TGCGCCAGAGCATTAAGACAGGCTGTACCTTACTACGAGCAGTACGTC. It is translated as CARALRQAVPYYEQYV.

The V gene is TRBV7-9, the J gene TRBJ1-3; no clear D. Germline V lookup: CDR1 SEHNR, CDR2 FQNEAQ (reference sequence). V shed 5 bases and J shed 0 bases, with 14 bases lying between them. The CDR3 contains 16 residues. The CDR3 DNA reads as TGTGCCAGCAGCCTAAGCGGGAGTGACTCTGGAAACACCATATATTTT. Residues: CASSLSGSDSGNTIYF. Looking up the rest from reference TRBV7-9 and TRBJ1-3 gives the full variable domain: DTGVSQNPRHKITKRGQNVTFRCDPISEHNRLYWYRQTLGQGPEFLTYFQNEAQLEKSRLLSDRFSAERPKGSFSTLEIQRTEQGDSAMYLCASSLSGSDSGNTIYFGEGSWLTVV.

V is TRBV3-1 (or the pseudogene TRBV3-2) and J is TRBJ2-7, with no clear D. Trimming took off 0 bases at V and 2 bases at J, with 5 bases between the two ends. CDR3 length equals 13 residues. Germline CDR1 is LGHDT and CDR2 is YNNKEL (reference sequence). CDR3: CASSQDRTYEQYF. The CDR3 DNA is TGTGCCAGCAGCCAAGACAGGACCTACGAGCAGTACTTC.

This chain connects TRBV12-3 or TRBV12-4 to TRBJ2-7; the D gene is possibly TRBD2 (6 bases). CDR3 length: 13 amino acids. Trimming shortened V by 3 bases and J by 0 bases, and 6 bases separated the two germline ends. CDR3: CASSFGSSYEQYV. In nucleotides, the CDR3 is TGTGCCAGCAGTTTCGGGAGCTCCTACGAGCAGTACGTC.

A remark on this clone: Other DNA sequences within the sample encode an identical CDR3. The chain recombines TRBV4-1 with TRBJ1-1, with 11 bases lining up with TRBD1. The germline V gene encodes CDR1 MGHRA and CDR2 YSYEKL. With V trimmed by 1 base and J by 4 bases, 2 bases remained unmatched. The CDR3 is made up of 15 amino acids. The CDR3 loop reads CASSQVGQGGTEAFF. CDR3 DNA: TGCGCCAGCAGCCAAGTGGGACAGGGGGGCACTGAAGCTTTCTTT.

The chain has TRBV7-3 and TRBJ1-2; no reliable D call. Germline loops: CDR1 SGHTA, CDR2 FQGTGA. V dropped 5 bases and J dropped 4 bases, with 14 bases sitting between them. This CDR3 contains 14 residues. The CDR3: CASSPLPGSYGYTF. For the CDR3, the DNA is TGTGCCAGCAGCCCATTACCGGGGAGCTATGGCTACACCTTC.

This clone is a singleton in its sample. The rearrangement links TRBV28 to TRBJ1-5, with no clear D. The CDR3 loop spans 13 amino acids. V lost 2 bases and J lost 5, with 7 bases in between. Germline lookup yields CDR1 MDHEN and CDR2 SYDVKM. The CDR3: CASSLNRDQPQHF. In DNA, the CDR3 is TGTGCCAGCAGTTTAAACCGAGATCAGCCCCAGCATTTT.

V usage is TRBV5-1 and J usage is TRBJ1-4; 9 positions agree with TRBD1. The CDR3 loop spans 14 amino acids. V lost 4 bases and J lost 8; bases outside the gene matches: 6. Germline CDR1 is SGHRS and CDR2 is YFSETQ. The CDR3, as DNA: TGCGCCAGCAGCCCAGGACAGGGGAGGGAAAAACTGTTTTTT. This codes for CASSPGQGREKLFF.

The rearrangement uses TRBV7-9 and TRBJ1-1; D not certain. The CDR3 spans 12 residues. Trimming removed 1 base from V and 6 bases from J, with 6 bases in between. From germline, CDR1 is SEHNR and CDR2 FQNEAQ (reference sequence). CDR3 DNA: TGTGCCAGCAGCTTAGGGGCAGCTGAAGCTTTCTTT. Encoded protein: CASSLGAAEAFF. The full variable domain, rest sourced from reference TRBV7-9 and TRBJ1-1, is DTGVSQNPRHKITKRGQNVTFRCDPISEHNRLYWYRQTLGQGPEFLTYFQNEAQLEKSRLLSDRFSAERPKGSFSTLEIQRTEQGDSAMYLCASSLGAAEAFFGQGTRLTVV.

The chain carries TRBV2 and TRBJ1-6; 11 bases fit TRBD1. Germline-derived CDR1 and CDR2 are SNHLY and FYNNEI. V gave up 8 bases and J gave up 8 bases; unmatched junction bases: 5. This CDR3 is 14 amino acids long. CDR3 loop: CASSRDRGDSPLHF. The CDR3 DNA reads TGTGCCAGCTCCCGGGACAGGGGGGATTCACCCCTCCACTTT.

This clone was detected only a few times. The gene calls are TRBV2 and TRBJ2-2, with D possibly being TRBD1 (6 bases). This CDR3 comprises 15 residues. With 1 base removed from V and 4 bases from J, the gap between germline ends came to 10 bases. Germline lookup yields CDR1 SNHLY and CDR2 FYNNEI. The CDR3 bases are TGTGCCAGCAGTGAAGAGTTAGGGGGCACCGGGGAGCTGTTTTTT. Translating it yields CASSEELGGTGELFF.

The V and J genes are TRBV4-1 and TRBJ2-1, with a weak D call TRBD2 (5 bases). CDR1 and CDR2 from the germline V gene are MGHRA and YSYEKL. Trimming cost V 0 bases and J 8 bases, with 17 bases left between them. This CDR3 contains 16 residues. The CDR3 reads CASSQDGGPAQYEQFF. Written as DNA, the CDR3 is TGCGCCAGCAGCCAAGATGGAGGCCCGGCACAATATGAGCAGTTCTTC.

V is TRBV27 and J is TRBJ1-1; D remains ambiguous. CDR3 length: 13 residues. The V end lost 4 bases, the J end lost 7 bases, and 13 bases lay between the germline ends. Germline V gives CDR1 MNHEY, CDR2 SMNVEV (reference sequence). This CDR3 is CASSSIGGSEAFF. The CDR3 DNA follows: TGTGCCAGCAGTTCGATTGGAGGTAGTGAAGCTTTCTTT.

Here the CDR3 DNA reads TGCGCCAGCCGAAGGTCCGGGAACTCTGGAAACACCATATATTTT. Translating gives CASRRSGNSGNTIYF. This chain connects TRBV5-1 to TRBJ1-3; D is uncertain. CDR1 and CDR2 from the germline V gene are SGHRS and YFSETQ. V lost 7 bases and J lost 0, with 14 bases in between. The CDR3 covers 15 residues. Together with reference TRBV5-1 and TRBJ1-3, the CDR3 gives the full variable domain: KAGVTQTPRYLIKTRGQQVTLSCSPISGHRSVSWYQQTPGQGLQFLFEYFSETQRNKGNFPGRFSGRQFSNSRSEMNVSTLELGDSALYLCASRRSGNSGNTIYFGEGSWLTVV.

The V and J genes are TRBV19 and TRBJ2-6, with D tentatively TRBD1 (7 bases). Germline-derived CDR1 and CDR2 are LNHDA and SQIVND (reference sequence). This CDR3 has 16 amino acids. The germline V and J ends were trimmed by 4 bases and 3 bases, with 13 bases remaining between them. The DNA of the CDR3 is TGTGCCAGTAGTACACGACAGGGAGGTGGGGCCAACGTCCTGACTTTC. Residues: CASSTRQGGGANVLTF.

The chain couples TRBV10-3 to TRBJ1-5; 7 nucleotides align to TRBD1. CDR1 is ENHRY, CDR2 SYGVKD, per germline. The V gene end was trimmed by 8 bases and the J gene end by 0 bases; junction bases not matched to a gene: 1. The CDR3 totals 13 residues. CDR3 protein: CAIGTVSNQPQHF. In DNA, the CDR3 is TGTGCCATCGGGACAGTTAGCAATCAGCCCCAGCATTTT.

This clone was recorded once. The gene calls are TRBV2 and TRBJ2-1; tentatively, D is TRBD1 (6 bases). The V end was cut by 4 bases, the J end by 4 bases, with 17 bases between. Germline lookup yields CDR1 SNHLY and CDR2 FYNNEI. The CDR3 has 16 amino acids. CDR3 sequence (DNA): TGTGCCAGCAGTGTAGGTTGGGACAAAGGGTACAATGAGCAGTTCTTC. Translating gives CASSVGWDKGYNEQFF.

The chain has TRBV2 and TRBJ1-4; D might be TRBD1 (5 bases). Trimming left V 6 bases short and J 8 bases short, with 10 bases between. The CDR3 consists of 12 residues. CDR1 SNHLY and CDR2 FYNNEI come from the germline V gene. The DNA of the CDR3 is TGTGCCAGCAGGGGGCGGGGAGAAAAACTGTTTTTT. Amino acids: CASRGRGEKLFF.

The V gene is TRBV6-5, the J gene TRBJ1-2, with D possibly being TRBD1 (5 bases). Germline loops: CDR1 MNHEY, CDR2 SVGAGI. The V end was cut by 7 bases, the J end by 6 bases, with 18 bases between. The length of the CDR3 is 14 residues. CDR3 region: CASIPGLLKDGYTF. The DNA for the CDR3 is TGTGCCAGCATTCCGGGACTGCTAAAAGATGGCTACACCTTC.

With regard to this clone: Other DNA sequences in the sample encode the same CDR3. The V call is TRBV28, the J call TRBJ1-2; 9 bases are shared with TRBD1. From germline, CDR1 is MDHEN and CDR2 SYDVKM. This CDR3 region has 12 residues. The J segment lost 6 bases and the V segment lost 5 bases, leaving 1 base of the junction unmatched. As DNA, the CDR3 is TGTGCCAGCAGTACAGGGGGCAATGGCTACACCTTC. Translation: CASSTGGNGYTF.